The table lists the clone carrying this T cell receptor (beta chain) with many counts. As yet, its antigen is unknown. The sample belongs to a study of naive and memory T cell subsets. Both TRBC1 and TRBC2 were covered by a beta constant-region primer of two equimolar oligonucleotides. Four rounds of PCR amplified the ligated cDNA using nested alpha and beta constant-region primers plus SP2. A 12-nucleotide UMI and the SP2 primer were added to the cDNA 3' end by oligonucleotide ligation. One entry per CDR3 protein, called by TCRdb with MiXCR from the UMI-ligation and nested PCR reads. The sample lists 130,000 to 150,000 distinct CDR3 sequences; about 23% were seen once. General study results and limits: Over 95% of naive TCR sequences appeared only once after error correction, unlike memory subsets. Expression changes during T cell differentiation may affect RNA-based TCR counts. A few larger clonotypes appeared in naive repertoires, especially CD8, possibly memory cells re-expressing CD45RA.

The sample taken for sequencing was naive CD4+ T cells from blood. The sequence derives from a human donor in good health.

In DNA form, the CDR3 reads TGCGCCAGCAGCTTCCGACAGGGGCAGTACGAGCAGTACTTC. Translated: CASSFRQGQYEQYF. V and J are TRBV5-1 and TRBJ2-7, with 8 positions matching TRBD1. CDR1 is SGHRS and CDR2 is YFSETQ in the germline V gene. CDR3 length equals 14 residues. V shed 2 bases, J shed 4 bases, and the junction held 5 bases outside the gene matches.